A selection of T cell receptor beta chains follows, all from one sample in a study of cytomegalovirus exposure and HLA in healthy donors. TCRdb's table, derived via immunoSEQ multiplex PCR, lists solely in-frame clones and lacks some. The sample has 120,000 to 150,000 clones. The material sequenced was PBMCs. Receptors originate from a man aged 40-49 years in good health and CMV-seronegative. Each CDR3 is given with its conserved first and last residue. The D gene is left open where the match is weak.

v_call	d_call	j_call	cdr3_aa	cdr3_nt
TRBV29-1	.	TRBJ2-3	CSAPDWGTDTQYF	TGCAGCGCGCCTGACTGGGGCACAGATACGCAGTATTTT
TRBV27	.	TRBJ2-7	CASSLNGGQGVQYF	TGTGCCAGCAGTTTAAATGGGGGGCAGGGGGTGCAGTACTTC
TRBV6-5	.	TRBJ1-6	CASRGPYNSPLHF	TGTGCCAGCAGGGGGCCCTATAATTCACCCCTCCACTTT
TRBV11-2	.	TRBJ2-5	CASSLGLQETQYF	TGTGCCAGCAGCTTAGGACTCCAAGAGACCCAGTACTTC
TRBV5-6	TRBD2	TRBJ2-7	CASSREDYEQYF	TGTGCCAGCAGCCGGGAGGACTACGAGCAGTACTTC
TRBV7-2	.	TRBJ1-5	CASSPTGPGQPQHF	TGTGCCAGCAGTCCTACAGGGCCCGGTCAGCCCCAGCATTTT
TRBV4-1	.	TRBJ2-7	CASSQAYSTGYPYEQYF	TGCGCCAGCAGCCAAGCTTACTCGACGGGTTATCCCTACGAGCAGTACTTC
TRBV4-1	.	TRBJ2-7	CASSQGQGTTYEQYF	TGCGCCAGCAGCCAAGGCCAGGGGACCACCTACGAGCAGTACTTC
TRBV2	TRBD1	TRBJ1-6	CASSGTGDYNSPLHF	TGTGCCAGCAGTGGGACAGGGGATTATAATTCACCCCTCCACTTT
TRBV5-6	.	TRBJ1-1	CASSQIDRSLGNTEAFF	TGTGCCAGCAGCCAAATCGACAGGTCCCTGGGGAACACTGAAGCTTTCTTT
TRBV6-5	.	TRBJ2-1	CASSPPQANEQFF	TGTGCCAGCAGTCCACCTCAGGCAAATGAGCAGTTCTTC
TRBV2	TRBD2	TRBJ2-2	CASSERGGPYTGELFF	TGTGCCAGCAGTGAGCGGGGGGGCCCTTACACCGGGGAGCTGTTTTTT
TRBV27	TRBD1	TRBJ1-2	CASRDRVGYGYTF	TGTGCCAGCAGGGACAGGGTCGGGTATGGCTACACCTTC
TRBV28	.	TRBJ1-4	CASIDGPSHRKLFF	TGTGCCAGCATTGATGGCCCTTCCCACAGAAAACTGTTTTTT
TRBV19	TRBD2	TRBJ2-5	CASSIVAGGGETQYF	TGTGCCAGTAGTATAGTAGCGGGGGGAGGTGAGACCCAGTACTTC
TRBV28	.	TRBJ1-1	CASRFSVGTEAFF	TGTGCCAGCAGATTTAGTGTTGGCACTGAAGCTTTCTTT
TRBV10-1	.	TRBJ2-3	CAILYCTGTRTDTQYF	TGCGCCATCCTTTACTGTACAGGGACAAGGACAGATACGCAGTATTTT
TRBV27	TRBD2	TRBJ2-5	CASSLTSGAQETQYF	TGTGCCAGCAGCCTGACTAGCGGGGCCCAAGAGACCCAGTACTTC
TRBV27	.	TRBJ2-1	CASRRGRYNEQFF	TGTGCCAGCAGGCGCGGTCGCTACAATGAGCAGTTCTTC
TRBV7-3	TRBD2	TRBJ2-1	CASSQRGEQFF	TGTGCCAGCAGCCAGCGGGGTGAGCAGTTCTTC
TRBV19	TRBD1	TRBJ1-2	CASSTVGQGGYGYTF	TGTGCCAGTAGTACTGTTGGACAGGGGGGATATGGCTACACCTTC
TRBV6-6	.	TRBJ1-2	CASSPHRDGYTF	TGTGCCAGCAGTCCACACAGGGATGGCTACACCTTC
TRBV5-1	TRBD2	TRBJ2-7	CASSLSAGGGEQYF	TGCGCCAGCAGCTTGAGTGCGGGGGGCGGCGAGCAGTACTTC
TRBV27	TRBD2	TRBJ2-7	CASSLIGLAALNEQYF	TGTGCCAGCAGTTTAATTGGACTAGCGGCCCTTAACGAGCAGTACTTC
TRBV4-2	.	TRBJ2-3	CASSPFTRGNTDTQYF	TGTGCCAGCAGCCCATTTACTAGAGGGAACACAGATACGCAGTATTTT
TRBV28	TRBD2	TRBJ2-7	CASSLSPSGSYEQYF	TGTGCCAGCAGTTTGAGTCCTAGCGGGTCCTACGAGCAGTACTTC
TRBV29-1	.	TRBJ2-1	CSGRAGEQFF	TGCAGCGGACGCGCAGGTGAGCAGTTCTTC
TRBV5-4	.	TRBJ1-1	CASSRLPGRALAFF	TGTGCCAGCAGCCGACTCCCTGGGAGGGCGCTGGCTTTCTTT
TRBV5-1	TRBD2	TRBJ2-3	CASSLVTSGGSSTDTQYF	TGCGCCAGCAGCTTGGTGACTAGCGGGGGATCTAGCACAGATACGCAGTATTTT
TRBV29-1	.	TRBJ2-1	CSVAGSTDLGSYNEQFF	TGCAGCGTTGCGGGCAGTACGGACCTTGGGAGCTACAATGAGCAGTTCTTC
TRBV5-4	TRBD1	TRBJ1-1	CASSSTGGPNTEAFF	TGTGCCAGCAGCTCGACAGGGGGTCCGAACACTGAAGCTTTCTTT
TRBV28	.	TRBJ2-7	CASRRGTYEQYF	TGTGCCAGCAGAAGGGGGACCTACGAGCAGTACTTC
TRBV7-6	.	TRBJ2-1	CASSLSEWRDYNEQFF	TGTGCCAGCAGCTTGTCTGAATGGCGGGACTACAATGAGCAGTTCTTC
TRBV6-6	TRBD1	TRBJ1-6	CASRDSNNSPLHF	TGTGCCAGCCGGGACAGCAATAATTCACCCCTCCACTTT
TRBV5-1	.	TRBJ1-3	CASSPGVSSGNTIYF	TGCGCCAGCAGCCCAGGCGTAAGCTCTGGAAACACCATATATTTT
TRBV14	.	TRBJ2-2	CASSHRRVNTGELFF	TGTGCCAGCAGCCACCGCAGGGTAAACACCGGGGAGCTGTTTTTT
TRBV6-5	.	TRBJ2-7	CASSPDSPRDEQYF	TGTGCCAGCAGCCCCGACAGCCCCAGAGACGAGCAGTACTTC
TRBV4-2	.	TRBJ2-5	CASSQLQGGETQYF	TGTGCCAGCAGCCAACTACAGGGTGGCGAGACCCAGTACTTC
TRBV5-1	TRBD2	TRBJ2-2	CASNTGLAGGELFF	TGCGCCAGCAACACGGGACTAGCGGGCGGGGAGCTGTTTTTT
TRBV7-3	TRBD1	TRBJ1-4	CASSSTGGLGEKLFF	TGTGCCAGCAGCTCCACAGGGGGTCTGGGGGAAAAACTGTTTTTT
TRBV29-1	.	TRBJ2-1	CSVQTGSWMDEQFF	TGCAGCGTGCAGACAGGATCCTGGATGGATGAGCAGTTCTTC
TRBV6-6	TRBD1	TRBJ1-4	CASSLQGENEKLFF	TGTGCCAGCAGCCTACAGGGGGAGAATGAAAAACTGTTTTTT
TRBV6-6	TRBD1	TRBJ2-1	CASSYGTGSEQFF	TGTGCCAGCAGTTACGGGACAGGGAGCGAGCAGTTCTTC